This entry is about one TCR beta chain. Its antigen is as yet unknown. On cycle 4 day 1 and cycle 7 day 1, as well as at baseline, blood was sampled. The sample comes from a study of OX40 agonist ivuxolimab in advanced cancers. Whole-study results and caveats: In the 0.1 to 3.0 mg/kg range, CD4+ and CD8+ blood T cells had expanded clonally by week 6.

This CDR3 spans 13 amino acids. CDR1 and CDR2 (germline): MNHNY, SVGAGI (reference sequence). V gave up 5 bases and J gave up 6 bases, with 13 bases separating them. Clones were read by immunoSEQ multiplex PCR, and TCRdb kept only the in-frame ones, dropping some. The table lists about 77,000 clones, around 82% of them singletons. This material consisted of CD4+ or CD8+ T cells sorted from blood, taken in a trial of the OX40 agonist ivuxolimab. The chain carries TRBV6-6 and TRBJ1-2; a possible D gene is TRBD1 (5 bases). The receptor's source is an adult with an advanced solid tumor such as melanoma, head and neck, liver or kidney cancer. This CDR3 is CASSPPREHGYTF. The DNA of the CDR3 is TGTGCCAGCAGTCCCCCCAGGGAGCATGGCTACACCTTC.